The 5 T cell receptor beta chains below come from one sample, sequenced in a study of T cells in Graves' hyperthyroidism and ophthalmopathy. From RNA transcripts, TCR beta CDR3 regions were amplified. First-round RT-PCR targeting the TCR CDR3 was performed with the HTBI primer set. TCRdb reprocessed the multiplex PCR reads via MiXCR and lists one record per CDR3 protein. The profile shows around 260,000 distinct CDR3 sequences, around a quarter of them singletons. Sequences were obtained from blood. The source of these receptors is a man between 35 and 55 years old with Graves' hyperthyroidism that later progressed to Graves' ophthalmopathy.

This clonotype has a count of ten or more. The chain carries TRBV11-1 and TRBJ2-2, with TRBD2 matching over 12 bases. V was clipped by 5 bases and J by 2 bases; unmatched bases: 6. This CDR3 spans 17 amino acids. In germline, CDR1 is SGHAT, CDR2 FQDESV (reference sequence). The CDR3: CASSPTSGSVNTGELFF. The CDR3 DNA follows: TGTGCCAGCAGCCCGACTAGCGGGAGTGTCAACACCGGGGAGCTGTTTTTT.

CDR3 nucleotide sequence: TGTGCCAGCAGTCGCCGGGAGACCCAGTACTTC. Translation gives CASSRRETQYF. This chain joins TRBV12-3 or TRBV12-4 and TRBJ2-5, with D hard to call. Trimming removed 5 bases from V and 5 bases from J, with 6 bases in between. The CDR3 contains 11 residues.

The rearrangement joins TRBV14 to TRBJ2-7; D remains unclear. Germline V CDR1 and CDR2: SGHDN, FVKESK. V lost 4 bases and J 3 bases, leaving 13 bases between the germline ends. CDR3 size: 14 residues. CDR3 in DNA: TGTGCCAGCAGCCCCGAAGTCGGGCTCTACGAGCAGTACTTC. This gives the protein CASSPEVGLYEQYF.

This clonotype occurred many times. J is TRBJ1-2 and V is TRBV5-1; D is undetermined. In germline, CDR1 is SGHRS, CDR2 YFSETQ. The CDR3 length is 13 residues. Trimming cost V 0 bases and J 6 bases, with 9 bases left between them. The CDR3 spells CASSLEGIHGYTF. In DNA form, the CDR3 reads TGCGCCAGCAGCTTGGAAGGTATTCATGGCTACACCTTC.

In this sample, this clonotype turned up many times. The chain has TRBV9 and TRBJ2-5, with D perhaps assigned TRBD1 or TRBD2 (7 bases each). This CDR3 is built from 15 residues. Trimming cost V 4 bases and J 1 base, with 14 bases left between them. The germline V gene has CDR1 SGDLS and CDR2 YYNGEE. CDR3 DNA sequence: TGTGCCAGCAGCCAGGGGGGAGGGATCCAAGAGACCCAGTACTTC. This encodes CASSQGGGIQETQYF.